Given below is one T cell receptor beta chain in context. The entry originates in a study of blood T cell repertoires in COVID-19. Study background: The study drew acute and convalescent COVID-19 samples from the United States, Italy and Spain. Sources were T cells, B-cell-depleted T cells, or PBMCs; the material itself was cDNA or gDNA.

There are 13 residues in the CDR3. Germline CDR1 and CDR2: MGHRA and YSYEKL. V lost 4 bases and J lost 4, with 10 bases in between. Authors' data handling: Reference gene primer amplification gave estimated nucleated cell counts. Repertoires were generated with immunoSEQ multiplex PCR, while TCRdb's copy carries only in-frame clones and drops some. The V and J calls and the clone size are those of that table, but D and trimming were determined from the DNA. This sample has 150,000 to 200,000 clones; over 75% occur once, and the top ten carry about 2.8%. This receptor was identified in a woman of 80 years or more with active or convalescent COVID-19. The V call is TRBV4-1, the J call TRBJ1-2, with D unresolved. Sequenced input: peripheral blood. The DNA for the CDR3 is TGCGCCAGCAGCCCGATTCGAGGCTATGGCTACACCTTC. This sequence encodes CASSPIRGYGYTF.